This T cell receptor beta chain was sequenced during a study of blood T cell repertoires in COVID-19. At the level of the study: Whether acute or convalescent, the COVID-19 samples came from the United States, Italy and Spain.

Original processing notes: From reference gene primer amplification, estimates of nucleated cell counts were derived. TCRdb's copy holds only in-frame clones and misses some; the assay was immunoSEQ multiplex PCR. V, J and clone size derive from that table, while D and trimming were established from the DNA sequence. Of around 75,000 clones in the sample, 90% were seen once. The V end lost 3 bases, the J end lost 0 bases, and 10 bases lay between the germline ends. CDR1 is DFQATT, CDR2 SNEGSKA, per germline (reference sequence). This CDR3 contains 14 residues. This sequence joins TRBV20-1 and TRBJ2-3; no clear D. The clonotype comes from a man aged 45-60 years with acute or convalescent COVID-19. The sample was peripheral blood. The CDR3 sequence is CSASRGGSTDTQYF. The CDR3 DNA is TGCAGTGCTAGTAGAGGCGGAAGCACAGATACGCAGTATTTT.